This T cell receptor beta chain appears in the sequencing data of a study of blood T cell repertoires in COVID-19 (TCRdb year 2020). Context from the whole study: Samples covering the acute and convalescent phases of COVID-19 were provided by collaborators in the United States, Italy and Spain. The prospective study material was composed of cDNA or gDNA derived from T cells, B-cell-depleted T cells, or PBMCs. The dataset comprised deeply sampled blood TCRbeta repertoires from subjects exposed to, actively infected with, or recovered from COVID-19. The repertoires were released in a freely available public database intended as a resource for research on the immune response to SARS-CoV-2. The samples were drawn from two sources: the first 160 participants of the ongoing ImmuneRACE study, and 1,000 to 1,500 subjects contributed by 6 global collaborators. Sample metadata almost always included a de-identified subject ID, COVID-19 status, age in years and sex. HLA class I and class II types, where available, came from metadata supplied by the sample provider rather than from assay-based typing. Broader findings and caveats from the paper: Clinical and demographic metadata were provided uncurated, with the amount varying by source and participant.

V ends up 6 bases short and J 2 bases short, with an unmatched junction base count of 7. Including the terminal cysteine and phenylalanine, the CDR3 comprises 15 residues. The only DNA kept is the CDR3, 45 bases in frame from the first base. CDR1 MNHEY and CDR2 SMNVEV were looked up in the germline V gene (reference sequence). Comments on this clone: Its antigen remains unidentified. Base quality data are lacking; no much larger clone is found one base away.

TCRbeta CDR3 regions were amplified from genomic DNA using the immunoSEQ Assay, a bias-controlled multiplex PCR. Processing in the source paper ran as follows. The number of nucleated cells in each sample was estimated from the amplification of reference gene primers within the assay. To quantify the absolute abundance of each unique TCRbeta CDR3 rearrangement, sequence reads were collapsed and filtered. For each sample, productive Simpson clonality was calculated by taking the square root of Simpson's diversity index across productive rearrangements. TCRdb re-hosts the immuneACCESS table, in-frame sequences only. Its copies lack some clones; in the studies checked, an unresolved V gene accounts for under half of them, and the cause for the rest is not known. V, J and clone size derive from that table, while D and trimming were established from the DNA sequence. Present in this sample are about 110,000 clones, roughly nine tenths of which were seen just once. Clones ranked in the top ten supply nearly 5% of the sample.

Whole blood was collected in K2EDTA tubes by collaborating institutions according to the institutions' own protocols. Collaborator samples were shipped for TCRbeta analysis as frozen whole blood, isolated PBMCs, or DNA extracted from either sample type. Here the chain combines TRBV27 and TRBJ2-7, with 10 junctional bases fitting TRBD2. The sample comprised peripheral blood. This clonotype was sampled from a man aged 35-49 years with active or convalescent COVID-19. CDR3 sequence: CASRPRTSGTYEQYF. The nucleotides are TGTGCCAGCAGGCCCCGGACTAGCGGCACCTACGAGCAGTACTTC.